This T cell receptor (beta chain) appears in the sequencing data of a study of blood T cell repertoires in COVID-19. Background on the study: Spain, Italy and the United States supplied samples that represented acute and convalescent COVID-19. Sources were T cells, B-cell-depleted T cells, or PBMCs; the material itself was cDNA or gDNA.

This table comes from immunoSEQ multiplex PCR, and its TCRdb copy is limited to in-frame clones, with some not included. The sample has some 160,000 clones; approximately 92% are singletons. V lost 4 bases, J lost 1 base, and 10 bases lay in between. CDR3 length: 14 amino acids. Germline assignment: CDR1 LNHDA and CDR2 SQIVND (reference sequence). The TCR was taken from a woman in her sixties with active COVID-19. Sample: peripheral blood. This chain uses TRBV19 with TRBJ1-1; TRBD1 might be the D (6 bases). Written as DNA, the CDR3 is TGTGCCAGTAGTAGACAGGCCCCGAACACTGAAGCTTTCTTT. The encoded protein is CASSRQAPNTEAFF.